This T cell receptor beta chain originates from a study of blood T cell repertoires in COVID-19 (dated by TCRdb to the early 2020s). About the investigation overall: Collaborator samples came from the United States, Italy and Spain and covered acute and convalescent phases of COVID-19. Nearly every sample came with metadata listing a de-identified subject ID, COVID-19 status, age in years and sex. Samples came from the ongoing ImmuneRACE study (first 160 participants) plus 1,254 subjects from 6 global collaborators. A freely available public database, intended as a resource for researchers studying the immune response to SARS-CoV-2, is where the repertoires were released. Where available, HLA class I and class II types were obtained from metadata supplied by the sample provider rather than from assay-based typing. The dataset comprised deeply sampled blood TCRbeta repertoires from subjects exposed to, actively infected with, or recovered from COVID-19. The material from the prospective study consisted of cDNA or gDNA derived from T cells, B-cell-depleted T cells, or PBMCs.

Points the paper makes about the study in general: How much clinical and demographic metadata was included differed by source and by participant, and the metadata was provided uncurated.

Trimming takes 1 base from V and 5 bases from J, and the germline ends sit 12 bases apart. The germline V gene gives CDR1 as SGHTA and CDR2 as FQGNSA. From the cysteine through the phenylalanine, the CDR3 covers 15 amino acids. The CDR3 DNA has 45 bases and is translated from base 1. The collaborating institutions used their own protocols to collect whole blood in K2EDTA tubes. For TCRbeta analysis, collaborators shipped samples in one of three forms: frozen whole blood, isolated PBMCs, or DNA extracted from either of those sample types. Comment on this clone: Its antigen is not yet known. The record has no base qualities; no much larger clone is one base away.

TCRbeta CDR3 regions were amplified from genomic DNA using the immunoSEQ Assay, a bias-controlled multiplex PCR. The study's own analysis went as follows. Nucleated cell counts per sample were estimated from amplification of reference gene primers within the assay. To quantify the absolute abundance of each unique TCRbeta CDR3 rearrangement, sequence reads were collapsed and filtered. For each sample, productive Simpson clonality was calculated by taking the square root of Simpson's diversity index across productive rearrangements. TCRdb limited this immuneACCESS table to in-frame rearrangements with V and J called. A share of clones is missing; checked studies link under half to unresolved V genes, and the rest is unexplained. That table is the source of V, J and clone size, and D and trimming were worked out from the DNA. The sample contains roughly 110,000 clones, about four fifths of them found a single time. The ten largest clones capture around 15% of the sample.

This sequence originates from an older woman with acute or convalescent COVID-19. Material: peripheral blood. The chain couples TRBV7-2 to TRBJ1-5, with TRBD1 perhaps the D gene, on 6 matching bases. The CDR3 here reads CASSLVQGPDQPQHF. The bases read TGTGCCAGCAGCTTAGTTCAGGGGCCGGATCAGCCCCAGCATTTT.